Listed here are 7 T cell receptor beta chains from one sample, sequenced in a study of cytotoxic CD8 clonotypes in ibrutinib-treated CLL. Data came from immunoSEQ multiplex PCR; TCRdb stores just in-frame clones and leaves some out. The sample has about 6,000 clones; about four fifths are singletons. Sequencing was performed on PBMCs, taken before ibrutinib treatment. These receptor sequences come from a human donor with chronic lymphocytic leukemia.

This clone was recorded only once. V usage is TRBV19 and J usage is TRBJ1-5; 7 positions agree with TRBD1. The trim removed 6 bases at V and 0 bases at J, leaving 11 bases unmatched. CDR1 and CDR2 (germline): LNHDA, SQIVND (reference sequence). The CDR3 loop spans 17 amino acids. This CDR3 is CASRPPGQTFSNQPQHF. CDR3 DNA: TGTGCCAGTAGACCTCCGGGACAGACTTTTAGCAATCAGCCCCAGCATTTT.

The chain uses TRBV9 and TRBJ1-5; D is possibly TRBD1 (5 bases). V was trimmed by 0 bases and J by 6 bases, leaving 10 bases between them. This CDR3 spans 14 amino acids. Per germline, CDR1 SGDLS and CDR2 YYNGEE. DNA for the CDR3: TGTGCCAGCAGCGTAGGTCAGGGCGTTCAGCCCCAGCATTTT. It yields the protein CASSVGQGVQPQHF.

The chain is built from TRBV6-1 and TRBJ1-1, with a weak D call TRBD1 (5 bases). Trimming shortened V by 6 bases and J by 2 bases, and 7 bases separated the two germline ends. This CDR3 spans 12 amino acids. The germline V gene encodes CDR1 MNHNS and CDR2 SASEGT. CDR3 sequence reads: CASRRTNTEAFF. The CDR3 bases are TGTGCCAGCAGACGGACAAACACTGAAGCTTTCTTT.

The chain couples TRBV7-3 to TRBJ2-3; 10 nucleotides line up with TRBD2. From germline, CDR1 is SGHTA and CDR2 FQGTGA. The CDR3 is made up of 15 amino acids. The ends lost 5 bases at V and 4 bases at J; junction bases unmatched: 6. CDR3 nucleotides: TGTGCCAGCAGCCTTTCTAGCGGGAGTTCAGATACGCAGTATTTT. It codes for CASSLSSGSSDTQYF.

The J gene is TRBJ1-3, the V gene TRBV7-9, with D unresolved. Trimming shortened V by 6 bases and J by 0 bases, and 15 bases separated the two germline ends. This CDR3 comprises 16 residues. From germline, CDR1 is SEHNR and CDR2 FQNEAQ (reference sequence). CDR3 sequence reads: CASSLMRGASGNTIYF. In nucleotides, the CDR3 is TGTGCCAGCAGTCTCATGCGGGGAGCCTCTGGAAACACCATATATTTT.

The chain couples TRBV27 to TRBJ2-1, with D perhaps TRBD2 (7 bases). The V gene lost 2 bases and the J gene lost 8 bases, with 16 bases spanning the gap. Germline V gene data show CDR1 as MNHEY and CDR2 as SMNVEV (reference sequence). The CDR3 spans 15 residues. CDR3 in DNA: TGTGCCAGCAGTTTAAGGGGGGAGGGCCATTATGAGCAGTTCTTC. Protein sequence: CASSLRGEGHYEQFF.

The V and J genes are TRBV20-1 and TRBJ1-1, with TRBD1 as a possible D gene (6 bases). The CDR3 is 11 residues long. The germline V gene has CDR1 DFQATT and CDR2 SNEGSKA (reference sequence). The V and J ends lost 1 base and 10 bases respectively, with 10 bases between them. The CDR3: CSARGGRGAFF. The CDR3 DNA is TGCAGTGCTAGAGGCGGCAGGGGAGCTTTCTTT.